This TCR beta chain originates from a study of cytomegalovirus exposure and HLA in healthy donors. The PCR contained 60 Vbeta and 13 Jbeta primers. The data were produced by immunoSEQ multiplex PCR, yet TCRdb's version contains in-frame clones alone and is incomplete. The repertoire holds fewer than 200,000 clones, with about 70% as singletons. As concerns this clone: Its cognate antigen is unknown.

The CDR3 spans 17 residues. Trimming left V 3 bases short and J 3 bases short, with 17 bases between. Germline V gene data show CDR1 as KGHSH and CDR2 as LQKENI. Whole-study results and caveats: The likely explanation for a cluster of highly shared sequence variants was sequencing artifact.

The sequencing input was PBMCs. The chain uses TRBV18 and TRBJ2-2, with a possible D match to TRBD2 (6 bases). The source is a woman aged 18-29 years in good health and CMV-seropositive. CDR3 sequence: CASSPPRRGAYTGELFF. The CDR3 bases are TGTGCCAGCTCACCGCCCCGGCGGGGCGCCTACACCGGGGAGCTGTTTTTT.